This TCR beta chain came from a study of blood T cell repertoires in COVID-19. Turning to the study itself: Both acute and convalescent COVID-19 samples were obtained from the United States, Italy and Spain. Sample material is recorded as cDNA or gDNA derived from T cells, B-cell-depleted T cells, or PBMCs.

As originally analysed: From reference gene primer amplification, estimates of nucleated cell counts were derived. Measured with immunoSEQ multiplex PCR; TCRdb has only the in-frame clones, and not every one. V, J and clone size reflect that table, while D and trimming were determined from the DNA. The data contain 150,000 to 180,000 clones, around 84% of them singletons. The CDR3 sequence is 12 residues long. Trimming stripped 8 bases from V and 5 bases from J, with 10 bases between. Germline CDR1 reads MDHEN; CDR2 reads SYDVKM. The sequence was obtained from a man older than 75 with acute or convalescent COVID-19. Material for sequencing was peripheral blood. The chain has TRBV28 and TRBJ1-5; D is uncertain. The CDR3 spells CASREEDQPQHF. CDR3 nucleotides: TGTGCCAGCCGTGAGGAAGATCAGCCCCAGCATTTT.